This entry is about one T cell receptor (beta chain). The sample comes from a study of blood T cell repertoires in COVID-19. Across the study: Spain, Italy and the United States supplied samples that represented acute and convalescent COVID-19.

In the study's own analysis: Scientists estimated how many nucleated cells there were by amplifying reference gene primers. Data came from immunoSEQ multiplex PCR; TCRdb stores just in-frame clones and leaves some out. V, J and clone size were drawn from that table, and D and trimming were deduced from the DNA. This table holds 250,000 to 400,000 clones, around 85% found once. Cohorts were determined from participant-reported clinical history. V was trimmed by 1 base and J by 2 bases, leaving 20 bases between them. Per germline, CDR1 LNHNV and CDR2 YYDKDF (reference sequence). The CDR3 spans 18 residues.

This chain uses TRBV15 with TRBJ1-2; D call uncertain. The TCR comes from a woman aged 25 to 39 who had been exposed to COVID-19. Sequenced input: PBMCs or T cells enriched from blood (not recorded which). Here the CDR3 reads CATSRVPPRTPLNYGYTF. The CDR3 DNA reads TGTGCCACCAGCAGAGTGCCCCCGAGGACTCCTTTGAACTATGGCTACACCTTC. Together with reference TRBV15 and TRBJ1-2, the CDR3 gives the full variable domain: DAMVIQNPRYQVTQFGKPVTLSCSQTLNHNVMYWYQQKSSQAPKLLFHYYDKDFNNEADTPDNFQSRRPNTSFCFLDIRSPGLGDTAMYLCATSRVPPRTPLNYGYTFGSGTRLTVV.